This T cell receptor beta chain was found in a study of OX40 agonist ivuxolimab in advanced cancers. The overall study: Every patient in dose escalation had hepatocellular carcinoma, melanoma, renal cell or head and neck cancer.

Produced via immunoSEQ multiplex PCR; TCRdb's table is partial and in-frame only. The table lists approximately 9,300 clones, roughly two thirds of them singletons. With respect to this clone: Antigen unknown.

Study-level points and caveats: On average, CD8+ T cells showed a greater number of expanded clones than CD4+. At 0.1 to 3.0 mg/kg, clonal expansion of CD4+ and CD8+ blood T cells had occurred by week 6. The investigators did not determine what antigen specificity the expanded peripheral T cells had.

The sequences come from CD4+ or CD8+ T cells sorted from blood, collected in a trial of the OX40 agonist ivuxolimab. The clonotype was recovered from an adult with an advanced solid tumor such as melanoma, head and neck, liver or kidney cancer.

This CDR3 is CASSFFGETGGHLDEFQETQYF. The DNA for the CDR3 is TGTGCCAGCAGTTTCTTCGGGGAGACAGGGGGTCACCTTGACGAATTCCAAGAGACCCAGTACTTC. This sequence joins TRBV2 and TRBJ2-5, with 9 bases aligning to TRBD1. Germline lookup yields CDR1 SNHLY and CDR2 FYNNEI. The J segment lost 1 base and the V segment lost 5 bases, leaving 26 bases of the junction unmatched. This CDR3 has 22 residues. Full variable domain (missing parts from reference TRBV2 and TRBJ2-5): EPEVTQTPSHQVTQMGQEVILRCVPISNHLYFYWYRQILGQKVEFLVSFYNNEISEKSEIFDDQFSVERPDGSNFTLKIRSTKLEDSAMYFCASSFFGETGGHLDEFQETQYFGPGTRLLVL.